This paragraph reports one T cell receptor (beta chain). No antigen is known for it. The sample holds no much larger clone one base away, and base qualities are not on file. These data belong to a study of T cell responses to AZD1222 COVID-19 vaccine (dated by TCRdb to about 2021). In terms of the full investigation: TCR sequencing was performed for about 250 trial participants, of whom roughly 200 were given two doses of AZD1222 and around 25 were given two doses of MenACWY control vaccine. Trial participants were enrolled into age subgroups of 18-55, 56-69 and 70-plus years, which contained about 150, 28 and 57 TCR-sequenced participants, respectively.

General conclusions and limits of the study: The 56-69-year group was small, and its depth increase did not reach significance, likely because of low power. Because no day 14 peak-response samples were available, repertoires were characterized only after the peak T cell response. Vaccine-associated CD4 TCRs spanned the whole spike protein, with dominant responses in regions 160-218 and 743-854. Epitopes outside the regions mutated in the B.1.351 and B.1.1.7 variants were reportedly recognized by nearly half of the unique spike-specific TCRs. Conclusions about previously exposed vaccinees are limited because only five to seven AZD1222 recipients were SARS-CoV-2 seropositive at baseline. A significant rise in spike-specific TCR breadth and depth was observed after two AZD1222 doses relative to day 0 and relative to MenACWY recipients. Most participants were white British and females outnumbered males, and the authors suggested that clonal diversity may have been underestimated.

Taken with the paper, the label for time point translates to: about 28 days (+/-7) after the second vaccine dose. AZD1222 recipients whose second dose came at about 4 weeks and those whose second dose came at about 12 weeks were combined into one group, since spike-specific TCR depth and breadth did not differ between the two schedules. Vaccinee samples came from UK trials COV001 and COV002, including a single-blind randomized controlled phase 2/3 trial of AZD1222 (ChAdOx1 nCoV-19) in healthy adults. For TCRbeta chain sequencing, PBMC samples from trial participants were taken at day 0 and at day 28 after the second dose. The CDR3 regions of human TCRbeta chains were subjected to immunosequencing. The authors' pipeline ran thus. TCRs in the repertoires were compared against a reference library of SARS-CoV-2-specific TCRs that had been generated with the MIRA antigen-specificity platform. Breadth was defined as the fraction of unique TCRs that were SARS-CoV-2-associated. Depth was defined as the fraction of total T cells that were SARS-CoV-2-associated. Each spike-specific TCR was assigned to its reactive spike region and to a CD4 or CD8 class using the MIRA data. Log10-transformed breadth and depth values were compared by one-way ANOVA with Sidak's multiple comparisons tests. Entries here come from immuneACCESS through TCRdb and include only in-frame sequences with V and J called. Some clones fail to appear in such tables; in the studies checked, an unresolved V gene covers under half of the shortfall, and the cause of the remainder is unknown. V and J calls and clone size are given by that table; D and trimming were obtained from the DNA. The table for this sample lists roughly 80,000 clones; about 83% of them were counted only once. The top ten clonotypes cover 11% of the sample.

The sequences come from peripheral blood, collected 28 days after the second AZD1222 dose. The receptor comes from an adult who received the AZD1222 COVID-19 vaccine.

The nucleotide sequence reads as follows: TGTGCCAGCAGCTACCACGCAGGGGAGGACGAGCAGTACTTC. Protein translation: CASSYHAGEDEQYF. The chain is assembled from TRBV7-2 and TRBJ2-7; the D call is tentative, TRBD1 or TRBD2, as each matches 6 bases. CDR1 SGHTA and CDR2 FQGNSA were looked up in the germline V gene. Its CDR3 holds 14 amino acids, cysteine through phenylalanine. Of all the DNA, just the CDR3 is kept, 42 bases in frame from base 1. The junction carries 15 bases between V and J, which are trimmed by 4 bases and 5 bases respectively.